The source of this T cell receptor beta chain is a study of blood T cell repertoires in COVID-19. The CDR3 consists of 19 residues. The ends lost 5 bases at V and 3 bases at J; junction bases unmatched: 16. Germline V CDR1 and CDR2: SEHNR, FQNEAQ (reference sequence). There are a few counts of this clone. Here immunoSEQ multiplex PCR was the method, and the copy in TCRdb shows in-frame clones only, minus some. In the table there are around 190,000 clones, 84% of which are singletons. The sequencing sample was made of PBMCs or T cells enriched from blood (not recorded which). The gene calls are TRBV7-9 and TRBJ2-2; 9 bases fit TRBD1. This clonotype was sampled from a woman aged 25-40 years who had been exposed to COVID-19. The CDR3 DNA reads TGTGCCAGCAGCCACAACCGGGACAGGGTAGTTGAAGACACCGGGGAGCTGTTTTTT. Its translation: CASSHNRDRVVEDTGELFF.